Below are 28 T cell receptor beta chains sequenced from a single sample in a study of blood T cell repertoires in COVID-19. Sequenced by immunoSEQ multiplex PCR; TCRdb stores in-frame clones only, minus some. The table shows some 30,000 clones, with about 79% occurring only once. Sequenced material: peripheral blood. The receptors originated from a human donor in a cohort sampled during active COVID-19.

The chain employs TRBV9 and TRBJ2-7, with TRBD1 matching over 7 bases. The J segment lost 3 bases and the V segment lost 0 bases, leaving 3 bases of the junction unmatched. The CDR3 has 14 amino acids. Germline V gene lookup returns CDR1 SGDLS and CDR2 YYNGEE. The CDR3 nucleotides read TGTGCCAGCAGCGTAGCTCCAGGGGGCTACGAGCAGTACTTC. This codes for CASSVAPGGYEQYF.

The DNA for the CDR3 is TGCAAAGTGTCCCGACAGGATGACACTGAAGCTTTCTTT. This translates into CKVSRQDDTEAFF. The chain has TRBV29-1 and TRBJ1-1; possibly TRBD1 for D (6 bases). CDR3 length: 13 residues. Germline CDR1 is SQVTM and CDR2 is ANQGSEA. The variable domain in full, completed from reference TRBV29-1 and TRBJ1-1, reads SAVISQKPSRDICQRGTSLTIQCQVDSQVTMMFWYRQQPGQSLTLIATANQGSEATYESGFVIDKFPISRPNLTFSTLTVSNMSPEDSSIYLCKVSRQDDTEAFFGQGTRLTVV.

The CDR3 DNA reads as TGCAGTGCTGAGGGACTTACCGAGCAGTACTTC. Its translation is CSAEGLTEQYF. The rearrangement links TRBV20-1 to TRBJ2-7, with D possibly being TRBD2 (6 bases). The length of the CDR3 is 11 residues. Per the germline V gene, CDR1 is DFQATT and CDR2 is SNEGSKA (reference sequence). Deletions cut 5 bases from V and 6 bases from J, with 11 bases between.

The chain couples TRBV6-5 to TRBJ2-7; 10 nucleotides agree with TRBD1. CDR1 and CDR2 (germline): MNHEY, SVGAGI. Trimming at V came to 6 bases and at J to 4 bases, leaving 9 bases not matched to a gene. This CDR3 has 15 residues. The CDR3 is CASSRGQGNWYEQYF. For the CDR3, the DNA is TGTGCCAGCAGCAGGGGACAGGGGAATTGGTACGAGCAGTACTTC.

The V gene is TRBV5-4, the J gene TRBJ2-1, with no clear D. CDR1 SGHNT and CDR2 YYREEE come from the germline V gene (reference sequence). This CDR3 has 15 residues. Trimming shortened V by 2 bases and J by 9 bases, and 18 bases separated the two germline ends. The DNA of the CDR3 is TGTGCCAGCAGCTTATACGCGGTAGATTCCGGTGAGCAGTTCTTC. Residues: CASSLYAVDSGEQFF.

V and J are TRBV7-2 and TRBJ2-7, with a tentative D call TRBD2 (6 bases). The germline gives CDR1 SGHTA, CDR2 FQGNSA. This CDR3 has 13 amino acids. Deletions cut 2 bases from V and 2 bases from J, with 7 bases between. DNA of the CDR3: TGTGCCAGCAGCTTAACGGGGGCCTACGAGCAGTACTTC. It translates to CASSLTGAYEQYF.

The chain employs TRBV5-1 and TRBJ2-5; 7 nucleotides agree with TRBD2. V shed 4 bases, J shed 7 bases, and the junction held 16 bases outside the gene matches. From germline, CDR1 is SGHRS and CDR2 YFSETQ. The CDR3 runs 16 residues. The CDR3 nucleotides read TGCGCCAGCAGCCGCAGAGGGGAGCGGGGTCGCGGGACCCAGTACTTC. It yields the protein CASSRRGERGRGTQYF.

This clone was seen more than once but under ten times. V is TRBV27 and J is TRBJ1-1, with D possibly matching TRBD1 (5 bases). The germline V gene encodes CDR1 MNHEY and CDR2 SMNVEV (reference sequence). The CDR3 is 15 amino acids. V gave up 2 bases and J gave up 0 bases, with 10 bases separating them. DNA for the CDR3: TGTGCCAGCAGTTTAGCGGGACGGATGAACACTGAAGCTTTCTTT. Amino acids: CASSLAGRMNTEAFF.

The rearrangement uses TRBV9 and TRBJ1-1; 8 bases are shared with TRBD1. The CDR3 covers 15 residues. From germline, CDR1 is SGDLS and CDR2 YYNGEE. V lost 4 bases and J lost 4; bases outside the gene matches: 9. CDR3 in DNA: TGTGCCAGCAGCCAAATTCAGGGGGCCTTCACTGAAGCTTTCTTT. Translation gives CASSQIQGAFTEAFF.

This clone was counted between two and nine times. The CDR3 loop reads CASSLDQGSDTQYF. In nucleotides, the CDR3 is TGTGCCAGCAGCTTAGATCAGGGATCAGATACGCAGTATTTT. The chain employs TRBV7-2 and TRBJ2-3; maybe TRBD1 (5 bases). V lost 1 base to trimming and J lost 4 bases, with 9 bases between them. Germline CDR1 and CDR2: SGHTA and FQGNSA. This CDR3 has 14 amino acids.

This clone was seen a handful of times. The chain recombines TRBV4-1 with TRBJ2-3; possibly TRBD1 for D (6 bases). This CDR3 is 17 amino acids long. V shed 4 bases and J shed 2 bases, with 19 bases lying between them. Germline V gene sequence: CDR1 MGHRA, CDR2 YSYEKL. This chain's CDR3 is CASSRRGTQGHTDTQYF. The CDR3 coding sequence is TGCGCCAGCAGCCGCCGAGGGACACAGGGCCACACAGATACGCAGTATTTT.

J is TRBJ2-7 and V is TRBV28; maybe TRBD2 (6 bases). Between the trimmed V and J ends, which lost 6 bases and 2 bases, there was a span of 20 bases. Germline V CDR1 and CDR2: MDHEN, SYDVKM. The CDR3 spans 16 residues. CDR3 nucleotides: TGTGCCAGCAGCTCCCAACGAGGAGGGGCCACCTACGAGCAGTACTTC. Amino acid sequence: CASSSQRGGATYEQYF.

In this sample, this clone turned up once. This chain joins TRBV6-2 or TRBV6-3 and TRBJ1-5; 7 nucleotides agree with TRBD1. Germline V gives CDR1 MNHEY, CDR2 SVGEGT. The CDR3 runs 13 residues. V shed 5 bases and J 5 bases; nucleotides not matched to a gene: 3. CDR3 DNA sequence: TGTGCCAGCAGTGACAGGGAGGATCAGCCCCAGCATTTT. Its translation is CASSDREDQPQHF.

The gene calls are TRBV7-2 and TRBJ2-1; 10 bases map to TRBD2. Per the germline V gene, CDR1 is SGHTA and CDR2 is FQGNSA. V lost 0 bases to trimming and J lost 9 bases; unmatched junction nucleotides: 14. This CDR3 is built from 18 residues. CDR3 protein: CASSLALVGLAALGEQFF. In DNA form, the CDR3 reads TGTGCCAGCAGCTTAGCGCTCGTTGGACTAGCGGCCCTCGGTGAGCAGTTCTTC.

This clone was detected once. The chain uses TRBV5-1 and TRBJ2-2; TRBD1 is a possible D gene (5 bases). V lost 2 bases and J lost 6, with 8 bases in between. Germline V gene data show CDR1 as SGHRS and CDR2 as YFSETQ. CDR3 length: 13 residues. The CDR3: CASSFQGSGELFF. The CDR3 nucleotides read TGCGCCAGCAGCTTTCAGGGTTCCGGGGAGCTGTTTTTT.

V usage is TRBV11-3 and J usage is TRBJ2-3; a weak D match, TRBD2 (5 bases). This CDR3 has 15 residues. Between the trimmed V and J ends, which lost 0 bases and 5 bases, there was a span of 12 bases. The germline CDR1 and CDR2 sequences are SGHNT and YENEEA. CDR3 in amino acids: CASSLEGRPEDTQYF. The CDR3 bases are TGTGCCAGCAGCTTAGAAGGGAGACCCGAAGATACGCAGTATTTT.

This chain joins TRBV23-1 and TRBJ2-1; D is unclear. TRBV23-1 is identified as an open reading frame with a role that is uncertain. With 2 bases removed from V and 7 bases from J, the gap between germline ends came to 15 bases. The CDR3 covers 15 residues. This CDR3 is CASSQPLIRGNEQFF. CDR3 bases: TGCGCCAGCAGTCAACCCCTAATTCGAGGAAATGAGCAGTTCTTC.

The chain has TRBV3-1 (or the pseudogene TRBV3-2) and TRBJ2-1; D remains ambiguous. This CDR3 region has 15 residues. V lost 5 bases and J 0 bases, leaving 11 bases between the germline ends. The germline V gene has CDR1 LGHDT and CDR2 YNNKEL (reference sequence). The CDR3 DNA reads as TGTGCCAGCAGCAGACCAAGGAGCTCCTACAATGAGCAGTTCTTC. It encodes CASSRPRSSYNEQFF.

This chain joins TRBV11-2 and TRBJ2-5; the match to TRBD1 covers 7 bases. V was pared by 6 bases and J by 5 bases, with 12 bases of the junction left unmatched. The CDR3 loop spans 15 amino acids. The germline gives CDR1 SGHAT, CDR2 FQNNGV. The CDR3 DNA is TGTGCCAGCAGTCAAGGTCAGGGGGTGCTGGAGACCCAGTACTTC. Its protein is CASSQGQGVLETQYF.

J is TRBJ2-4 and V is TRBV19, with a possible D match to TRBD1 (6 bases). This CDR3 is built from 13 residues. CDR1 and CDR2 (germline): LNHDA, SQIVND (reference sequence). Trimming left V 4 bases short and J 9 bases short, with 13 bases between. The CDR3 region is CASSTGTYGIQYF. The DNA for the CDR3 is TGTGCCAGTAGTACCGGGACATACGGCATTCAGTACTTC.

The chain carries TRBV3-1 (or the pseudogene TRBV3-2) and TRBJ2-1; 8 nucleotides agree with TRBD1. This CDR3 spans 14 amino acids. In germline, CDR1 is LGHDT, CDR2 YNNKEL (reference sequence). After removal of 2 bases from V and 8 bases from J, the junction contained 5 bases not matched to a gene. The CDR3 bases are TGTGCCAGCAGCCAACGGACAGGGCGGGATGAGCAGTTCTTC. It is translated as CASSQRTGRDEQFF.

The chain uses TRBV29-1 and TRBJ1-1; D might be TRBD1 (5 bases). Trimming pared 7 bases from V and 4 bases from J, leaving 13 bases between. Per germline, CDR1 SQVTM and CDR2 ANQGSEA. The CDR3 contains 12 residues. The DNA for the CDR3 is TGCAGCGGGCGTAGGGGAAGCACTGAAGCTTTCTTT. The encoded protein is CSGRRGSTEAFF.

V gene TRBV19 combines with J gene TRBJ1-4; 9 bases map to TRBD1. This CDR3 is built from 19 residues. CDR1 and CDR2 (germline): LNHDA, SQIVND (reference sequence). V was pared by 5 bases and J by 0 bases, with 13 bases of the junction left unmatched. In nucleotides, the CDR3 is TGTGCCAGTAGTCTACGTCCCGGGACAGGGCCAGCAACTAATGAAAAACTGTTTTTT. It is translated as CASSLRPGTGPATNEKLFF.

This sequence joins TRBV6-6 and TRBJ1-3; perhaps TRBD1 as D (5 bases). V lost 6 bases to trimming and J lost 0 bases, with 9 bases between them. Germline V gene sequence: CDR1 MNHNY, CDR2 SVGAGI (reference sequence). The CDR3 has 14 amino acids. The CDR3 nucleotides read TGTGCCAGCAGGGGAGGGGCCTCTGGAAACACCATATATTTT. It codes for CASRGGASGNTIYF.

This clone has just a few counts. The chain carries TRBV10-3 and TRBJ2-7; 12 nucleotides line up with TRBD2. The length of the CDR3 is 15 residues. Germline values: CDR1 ENHRY, CDR2 SYGVKD. Trimming cost V 4 bases and J 7 bases; bases outside gene matches: 8. The DNA of the CDR3 is TGTGCCATCAGTGGGACTAGCGGGATCCAATGGGAGCAGTACTTC. It specifies CAISGTSGIQWEQYF.

The rearrangement joins TRBV11-2 to TRBJ2-7; D call uncertain. The V and J ends lost 6 bases and 1 base respectively, with 13 bases between them. The CDR3 contains 14 residues. Germline CDR1 and CDR2: SGHAT and FQNNGV. CDR3 nucleotide sequence: TGTGCCAGCAGATATCCTGGGCCTTCCTACGAGCAGTACTTC. Encoded protein: CASRYPGPSYEQYF.

The chain couples TRBV3-1 (or the pseudogene TRBV3-2) to TRBJ2-1, with 10 bases aligning to TRBD1. Looked up from germline, CDR1 is LGHDT and CDR2 is YNNKEL (reference sequence). V shed 9 bases and J 10 bases; nucleotides not matched to a gene: 9. CDR3 length: 13 amino acids. CDR3 sequence (DNA): TGTGCCAGTGGGACAGGGGCTTGGTGGGAGCAGTTCTTC. Protein sequence: CASGTGAWWEQFF.

The V call is TRBV10-3, the J call TRBJ1-2; TRBD1 matches 7 bases. The CDR3 totals 13 residues. After removal of 5 bases from V and 2 bases from J, the junction contained 2 bases not matched to a gene. CDR1 is ENHRY and CDR2 is SYGVKD in the germline V gene. Written as DNA, the CDR3 is TGTGCCATCAGTCCACAGGGGAACTATGGCTACACCTTC. Translated, it gives CAISPQGNYGYTF.